Listed here are 13 T cell receptor beta chains from one sample, sequenced in a study of T cells after yellow fever vaccination. TCRdb recomputed calls from the 5' RACE reads with MiXCR, one row per CDR3 protein. The repertoire includes about 170,000 distinct CDR3 sequences, about 11% of them detected once, and 35% to 40% sits in the top ten. This material consisted of CD8+ T cells sorted from PBMCs, taken 15 days after the yellow fever booster vaccination. These receptor sequences come from a man between 18 and 29 years old who received the YFV17D yellow fever vaccine.

This clonotype has just a few counts. V usage is TRBV4-1 and J usage is TRBJ2-7, with D perhaps TRBD1 (5 bases). V shed 1 base and J shed 2 bases, with 9 bases lying between them. The CDR3 length is 14 residues. Germline lookup yields CDR1 MGHRA and CDR2 YSYEKL. The CDR3 sequence is CASSQGVGAYEQYV. As DNA, the CDR3 is TGCGCCAGCAGCCAAGGGGTAGGGGCCTACGAGCAGTACGTC.

V is TRBV4-3 and J is TRBJ1-3; tentative D call: TRBD1 (6 bases). Per the germline V gene, CDR1 is LGHNA and CDR2 is YSLEER. V was shortened by 1 base and J by 0 bases, with 10 bases between the two germline ends. This CDR3 comprises 16 residues. The CDR3 here is CASSQAGVDSGNTIYF. For the CDR3, the DNA is TGCGCCAGCAGCCAAGCAGGGGTGGACTCTGGAAACACCATATATTTT.

Only a few counts were recorded for this clonotype. The chain has TRBV5-6 and TRBJ2-1; D is possibly TRBD2 (6 bases). The CDR3 covers 14 residues. Deletions cut 4 bases from V and 2 bases from J, with 10 bases between. The germline gives CDR1 SGHDT, CDR2 YYEEEE. The CDR3 DNA sequence: TGTGCCAGCAGCGGAGGGATAGCCTACAATGAGCAGTTCTTC. This encodes CASSGGIAYNEQFF.

In its sample, this clonotype was seen many times. This chain connects TRBV7-6 to TRBJ2-1, with 7 bases matching TRBD1. The germline gives CDR1 SGHVS, CDR2 FNYEAQ. V trimming: 3 bases; J trimming: 8 bases; junction bases outside the gene matches: 7. CDR3 length: 14 residues. CDR3 sequence reads: CASSLSRGSDEQFF. In DNA, the CDR3 is TGTGCCAGCAGCTTGTCCAGGGGGTCGGATGAGCAGTTCTTC. The full variable domain, completed using reference TRBV7-6 and TRBJ2-1, is GAGVSQSPRYKVTKRGQDVALRCDPISGHVSLYWYRQALGQGPEFLTYFNYEAQQDKSGLPNDRFSAERPEGSISTLTIQRTEQRDSAMYRCASSLSRGSDEQFFGPGTRLTVL.

The chain employs TRBV12-3 or TRBV12-4 and TRBJ2-1; 7 bases are shared with TRBD1. V dropped 6 bases and J dropped 8; count of bases not matched to a gene: 7. There are 13 residues in the CDR3. The CDR3 is CASRPGQADEQFF. CDR3 nucleotide sequence: TGTGCCAGCAGACCTGGACAGGCGGATGAGCAGTTCTTC.

This clonotype was picked up many times. The CDR3 loop is CASSLHLDTYEQYF. CDR3 in DNA: TGTGCCAGCAGCTTGCATCTGGATACCTACGAGCAGTACTTC. This chain links TRBV5-6 with TRBJ2-7, with unresolved D. From germline, CDR1 is SGHDT and CDR2 YYEEEE. V was shortened by 1 base and J by 2 bases, with 10 bases between the two germline ends. The CDR3 sequence is 14 residues long.

The chain joins TRBV27 to TRBJ1-1, with 10 bases matching TRBD1. CDR1 MNHEY and CDR2 SMNVEV come from the germline V gene (reference sequence). The V gene end was trimmed by 6 bases and the J gene end by 4 bases; junction bases not matched to a gene: 5. The CDR3 length is 14 residues. CDR3 coding DNA: TGTGCCAGCAGATTAGGACAGGGGGGCACTGAAGCTTTCTTT. Its protein is CASRLGQGGTEAFF.

A few counts support this clonotype. The rearrangement joins TRBV7-9 to TRBJ2-7, with unresolved D. The CDR3 sequence is 12 residues long. The V and J ends lost 0 bases and 6 bases respectively, with 6 bases between them. Germline CDR1 reads SEHNR; CDR2 reads FQNEAQ (reference sequence). The CDR3 DNA reads as TGTGCCAGCAGCTTAGCTGCCGGCGAGCAGTACTTC. Translating gives CASSLAAGEQYF.

The chain joins TRBV4-1 to TRBJ2-2, with D hard to call. The CDR3 sequence is 14 residues long. The V end was cut by 4 bases, the J end by 4 bases, with 10 bases between. CDR1 and CDR2 from the germline V gene are MGHRA and YSYEKL. The chain's CDR3 is CASSLTTITGELFF. The CDR3 DNA reads as TGCGCCAGCAGCCTGACCACAATCACCGGGGAGCTGTTTTTT.

The CDR3 sequence is CASSFGQEYEQYF. CDR3 in DNA: TGTGCCAGCAGCTTTGGACAGGAGTACGAGCAGTACTTC. The chain uses TRBV7-3 and TRBJ2-7; the match to TRBD1 covers 7 bases. Germline-derived CDR1 and CDR2 are SGHTA and FQGTGA. This CDR3 contains 13 residues. V was pared by 3 bases and J by 4 bases, with 3 bases of the junction left unmatched.

V usage is TRBV20-1 and J usage is TRBJ2-3, with unresolved D. Germline CDR1 and CDR2: DFQATT and SNEGSKA (reference sequence). CDR3 length: 13 residues. Trimming took 2 bases from V and 2 from J, leaving 8 bases between them. CDR3 nucleotides: TGCAGTGCTAGAAGCCCCAACACAGATACGCAGTATTTT. Translating gives CSARSPNTDTQYF.

The V and J genes are TRBV7-8 and TRBJ2-5; D could derive from TRBD1 or TRBD2 (6 bases each). The length of the CDR3 is 14 residues. Germline values: CDR1 SGHVS, CDR2 FQNEAQ. Trimming took 8 bases from V and 4 from J, leaving 17 bases between them. CDR3 region: CASLGRGRGETQYF. The DNA of the CDR3 is TGTGCCAGCCTCGGCCGGGGGCGCGGAGAGACCCAGTACTTC.

Many counts were recorded for this clonotype. The rearrangement joins TRBV4-3 to TRBJ2-4; D is unclear. Germline-derived CDR1 and CDR2 are LGHNA and YSLEER. V shed 6 bases and J shed 0 bases, with 12 bases lying between them. The CDR3 has 15 amino acids. CDR3 sequence reads: CASRPDLLAKNIQYF. The CDR3 nucleotides are TGCGCCAGCAGACCAGACCTCCTAGCCAAAAACATTCAGTACTTC.